Given below is one T cell receptor beta chain in context. What it binds is unknown. The primer mix had 60 Vbeta and 13 Jbeta primers. TCRdb's copy holds only in-frame clones and misses some; the assay was immunoSEQ multiplex PCR. The data contain fewer than 130,000 clones, over 60% of them singletons. The data were taken from a study of cytomegalovirus exposure and HLA in healthy donors. Study-level results: Among TCR beta chains, those listed as cytomegalovirus-associated numbered 164.

The CDR3 consists of 16 residues. The V gene lost 6 bases and the J gene lost 1 base, with 17 bases spanning the gap. From germline, CDR1 is MNHEY and CDR2 SMNVEV (reference sequence). The receptor was derived from a woman in her fifties or sixties in good health and CMV-seropositive. The chain combines TRBV27 with TRBJ2-3; tentative D call: TRBD1 (5 bases). Sequencing used PBMCs. CDR3: CASSNRGSAGTDTQYF. DNA for the CDR3: TGTGCCAGCAGCAATAGGGGATCGGCTGGCACAGATACGCAGTATTTT.